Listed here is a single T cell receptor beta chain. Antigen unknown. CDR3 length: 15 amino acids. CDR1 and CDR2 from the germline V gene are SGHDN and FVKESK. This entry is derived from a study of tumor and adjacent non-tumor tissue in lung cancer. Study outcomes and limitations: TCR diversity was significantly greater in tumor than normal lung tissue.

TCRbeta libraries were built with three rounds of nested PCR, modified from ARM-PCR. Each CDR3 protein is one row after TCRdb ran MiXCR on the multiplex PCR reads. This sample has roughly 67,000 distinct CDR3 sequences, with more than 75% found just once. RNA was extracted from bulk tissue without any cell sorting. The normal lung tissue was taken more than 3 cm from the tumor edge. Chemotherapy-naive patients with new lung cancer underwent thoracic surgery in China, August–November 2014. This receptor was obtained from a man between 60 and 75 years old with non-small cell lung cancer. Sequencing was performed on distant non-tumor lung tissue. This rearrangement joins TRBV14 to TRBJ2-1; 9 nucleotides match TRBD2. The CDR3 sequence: CVSSQPSGIRNEQFF. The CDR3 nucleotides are TGTGTCAGTAGCCAGCCTAGCGGGATTAGGAATGAGCAGTTCTTC.